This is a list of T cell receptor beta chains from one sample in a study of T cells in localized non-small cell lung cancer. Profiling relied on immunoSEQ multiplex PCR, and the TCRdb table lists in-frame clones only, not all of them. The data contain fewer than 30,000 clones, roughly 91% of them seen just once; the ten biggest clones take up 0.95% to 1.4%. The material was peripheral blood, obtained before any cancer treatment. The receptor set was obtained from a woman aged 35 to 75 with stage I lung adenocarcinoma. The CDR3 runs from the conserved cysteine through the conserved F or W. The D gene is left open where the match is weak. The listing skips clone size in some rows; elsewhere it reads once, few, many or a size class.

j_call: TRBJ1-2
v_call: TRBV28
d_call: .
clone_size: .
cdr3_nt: TGTGCCAGCCGCCTTCCAGGGACTAACTATGGCTACACCTTC
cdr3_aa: CASRLPGTNYGYTF

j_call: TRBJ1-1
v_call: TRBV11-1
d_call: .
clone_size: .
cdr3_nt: TGTGCCAGCAGCCCTCTCGGGGGATTTGCCACTGAAGCTTTCTTT
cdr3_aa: CASSPLGGFATEAFF

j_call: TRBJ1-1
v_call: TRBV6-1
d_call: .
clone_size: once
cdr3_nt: TGTGCCACCCTCACTACAGGGTGGACTGAAGCTTTCTTT
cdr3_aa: CATLTTGWTEAFF

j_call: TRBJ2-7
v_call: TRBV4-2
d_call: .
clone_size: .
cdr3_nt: TGTGCCAGCAGCCAAGGGCCGGGGAGCTCCTACGAGCAGTACTTC
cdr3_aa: CASSQGPGSSYEQYF

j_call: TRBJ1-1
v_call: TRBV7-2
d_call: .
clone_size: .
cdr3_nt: TGTGCCAGCAGCTTAGGGGGAAGGGCCCCGGGCGCTTTCTTT
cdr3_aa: CASSLGGRAPGAFF

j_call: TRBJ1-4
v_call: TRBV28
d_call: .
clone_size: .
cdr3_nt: TGTGCCAGCAGAAGACAGGTGTCTAATGAAAAACTGTTTTTT
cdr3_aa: CASRRQVSNEKLFF

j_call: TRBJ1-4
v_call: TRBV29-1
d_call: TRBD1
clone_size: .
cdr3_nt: TGCAGCGCTTTTTCTACAGGGGAAGAAAAACTGTTTTTT
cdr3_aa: CSAFSTGEEKLFF

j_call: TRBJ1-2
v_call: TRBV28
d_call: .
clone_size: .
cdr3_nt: TGTGCCAGCAGTTTATGGAATGTGGGGGAGCGAAATGGCTACACCTTC
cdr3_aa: CASSLWNVGERNGYTF

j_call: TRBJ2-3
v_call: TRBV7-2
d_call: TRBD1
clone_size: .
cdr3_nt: TGTGCCAGCAGCCTCCGACAGGGGTATGGAGGTACGCAGTATTTT
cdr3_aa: CASSLRQGYGGTQYF

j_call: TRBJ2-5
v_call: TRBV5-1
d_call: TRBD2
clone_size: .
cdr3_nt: TGCGCCAGCAGCTTGGTTTTTGCGGCGGGGGAGGTCCAAGAGACCCAGTACTTC
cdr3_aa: CASSLVFAAGEVQETQYF

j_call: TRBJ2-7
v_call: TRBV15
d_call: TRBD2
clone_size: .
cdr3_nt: TGTGCCACCAGCAGAGATCACGCTAGCGGGGTCGAGCAGTACTTC
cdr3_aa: CATSRDHASGVEQYF

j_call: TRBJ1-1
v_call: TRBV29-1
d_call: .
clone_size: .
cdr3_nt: TGCAGCGTAGCTCTGGTGGGAGCTTTCTTT
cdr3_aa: CSVALVGAFF

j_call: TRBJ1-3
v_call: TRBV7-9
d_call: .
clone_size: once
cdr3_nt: TGTGCCAGCGCCGCAAGCGGTTTGGGGAGAGGAAACACCATATATTTT
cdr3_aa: CASAASGLGRGNTIYF

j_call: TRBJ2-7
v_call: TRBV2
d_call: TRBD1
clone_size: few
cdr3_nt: TGTGCCAGCAATGGCCGGGACAGGGCCGCCTACGAGCAGTACTTC
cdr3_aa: CASNGRDRAAYEQYF

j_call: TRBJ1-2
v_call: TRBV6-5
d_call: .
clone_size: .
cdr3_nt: TGTGCCAGCACCAAGGGGGGTTATGGCTACACCTTC
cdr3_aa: CASTKGGYGYTF

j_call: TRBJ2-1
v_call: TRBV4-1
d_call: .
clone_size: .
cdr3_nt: TGCGCCAGCAGCCACCCCTTAGCGGCCTACTACAATGAGCAGTTCTTC
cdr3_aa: CASSHPLAAYYNEQFF

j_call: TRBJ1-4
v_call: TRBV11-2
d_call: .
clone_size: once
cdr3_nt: TGTGCCAGCAGCCCCCCATCATACCCGTATAATGAAAAACTGTTTTTT
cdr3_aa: CASSPPSYPYNEKLFF

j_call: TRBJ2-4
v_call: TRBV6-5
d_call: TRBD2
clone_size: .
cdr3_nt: TGTGCCAGCAGCCCAGGTAGCGGGGGGGGGAGCATTCAGTACTTC
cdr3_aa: CASSPGSGGGSIQYF

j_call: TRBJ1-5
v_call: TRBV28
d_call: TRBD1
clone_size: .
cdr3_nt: TGTGCCAGCAGTTCGCCGGGACAGGGCCATCAGCCCCAGCATTTT
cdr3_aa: CASSSPGQGHQPQHF

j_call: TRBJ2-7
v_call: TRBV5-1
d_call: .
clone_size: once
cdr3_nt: TGCGCCAGCAGCGGTGGACGGAACGTAAACTACGAGCAGTACTTC
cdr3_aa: CASSGGRNVNYEQYF

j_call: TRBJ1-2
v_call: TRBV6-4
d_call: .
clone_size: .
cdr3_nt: TGTGCCAGCAGTGACAAGGGGTTAAGCCCCGTGAACTATGGCTACACCTTC
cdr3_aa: CASSDKGLSPVNYGYTF

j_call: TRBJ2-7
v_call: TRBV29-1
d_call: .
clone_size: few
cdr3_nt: TGCAGCGCATGGGCCCCTTCAGGGGCCCAAGCCTACGAGCAGTACTTC
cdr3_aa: CSAWAPSGAQAYEQYF

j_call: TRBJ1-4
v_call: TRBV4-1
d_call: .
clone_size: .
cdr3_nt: TGCGCCAGCAGCCAGGGGAATGTAGCTGAAAAACTGTTTTTT
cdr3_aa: CASSQGNVAEKLFF

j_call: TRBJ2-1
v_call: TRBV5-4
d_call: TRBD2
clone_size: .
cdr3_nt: TGTGCCAGCAGCCCGATGACTAGCGGGACCCTCAATGAGCAGTTCTTC
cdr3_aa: CASSPMTSGTLNEQFF